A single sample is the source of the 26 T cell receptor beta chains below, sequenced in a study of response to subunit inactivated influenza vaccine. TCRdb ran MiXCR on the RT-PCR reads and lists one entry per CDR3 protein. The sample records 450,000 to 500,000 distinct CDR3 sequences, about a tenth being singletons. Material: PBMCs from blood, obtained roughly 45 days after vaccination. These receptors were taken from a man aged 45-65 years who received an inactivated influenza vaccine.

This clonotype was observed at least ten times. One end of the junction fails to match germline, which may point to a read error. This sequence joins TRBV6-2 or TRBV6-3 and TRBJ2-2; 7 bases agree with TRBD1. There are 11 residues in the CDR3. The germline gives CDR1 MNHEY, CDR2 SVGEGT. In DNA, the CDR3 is TGTGCCAGCAGCATTACAGGGGTGCTGTTTTTT. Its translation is CASSITGVLFF.

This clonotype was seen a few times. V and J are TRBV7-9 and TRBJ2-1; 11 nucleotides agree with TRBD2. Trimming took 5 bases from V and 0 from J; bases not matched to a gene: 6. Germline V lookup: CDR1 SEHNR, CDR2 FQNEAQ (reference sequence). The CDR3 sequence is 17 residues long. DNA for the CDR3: TGTGCCAGCAGCGATACTAGCGGGGGAAGCTCCTACAATGAGCAGTTCTTC. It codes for CASSDTSGGSSYNEQFF.

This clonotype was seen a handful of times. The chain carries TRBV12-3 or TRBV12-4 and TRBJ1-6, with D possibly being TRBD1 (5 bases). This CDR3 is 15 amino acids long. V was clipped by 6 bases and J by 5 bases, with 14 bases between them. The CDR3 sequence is CASSRDDRNNSPLHF. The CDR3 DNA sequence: TGTGCCAGCAGCCGAGATGACAGAAATAATTCACCCCTCCACTTT.

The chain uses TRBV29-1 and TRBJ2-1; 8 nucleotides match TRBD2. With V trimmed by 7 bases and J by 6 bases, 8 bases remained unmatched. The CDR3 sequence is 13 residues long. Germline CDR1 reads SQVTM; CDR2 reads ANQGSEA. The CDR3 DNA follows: TGCAGCGCCGAGGGGACTAGGGGCAATGAGCAGTTCTTC. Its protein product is CSAEGTRGNEQFF.

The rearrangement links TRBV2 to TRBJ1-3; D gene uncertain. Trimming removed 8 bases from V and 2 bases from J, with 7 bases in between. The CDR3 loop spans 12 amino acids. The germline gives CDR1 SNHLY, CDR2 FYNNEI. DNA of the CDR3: TGTGCCAGCCTAGGACCTGGAAACACCATATATTTT. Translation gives CASLGPGNTIYF.

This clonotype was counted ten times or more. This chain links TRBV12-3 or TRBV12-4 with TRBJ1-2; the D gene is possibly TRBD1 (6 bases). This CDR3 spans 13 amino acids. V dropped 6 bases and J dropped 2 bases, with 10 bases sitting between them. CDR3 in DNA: TGTGCCAGCAGATCCGGGGGCAACTATGGCTACACCTTC. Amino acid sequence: CASRSGGNYGYTF.

DNA for the CDR3: TGTGCCAGCAGCGGAGGGACAGGGGCCTACGAGCAGTACTTC. It encodes CASSGGTGAYEQYF. The rearrangement links TRBV7-8 to TRBJ2-7, with TRBD1 identical over 10 bases. The CDR3 loop spans 14 amino acids. Germline V CDR1 and CDR2: SGHVS, FQNEAQ. Trimming cost V 5 bases and J 2 bases; bases outside gene matches: 3.

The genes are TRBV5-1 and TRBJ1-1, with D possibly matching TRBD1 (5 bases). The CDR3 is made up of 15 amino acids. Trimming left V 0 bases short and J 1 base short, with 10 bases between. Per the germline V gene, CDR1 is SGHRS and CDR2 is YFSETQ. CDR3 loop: CASSLGGSANTEAFF. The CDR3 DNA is TGCGCCAGCAGCTTGGGGGGCTCGGCGAACACTGAAGCTTTCTTT.

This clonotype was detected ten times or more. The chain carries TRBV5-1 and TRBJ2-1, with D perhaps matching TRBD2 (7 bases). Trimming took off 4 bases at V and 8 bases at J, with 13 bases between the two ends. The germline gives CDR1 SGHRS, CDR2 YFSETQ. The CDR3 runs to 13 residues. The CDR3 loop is CASSRGGFDEQFF. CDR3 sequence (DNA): TGCGCCAGCAGCCGCGGGGGCTTCGATGAGCAGTTCTTC.

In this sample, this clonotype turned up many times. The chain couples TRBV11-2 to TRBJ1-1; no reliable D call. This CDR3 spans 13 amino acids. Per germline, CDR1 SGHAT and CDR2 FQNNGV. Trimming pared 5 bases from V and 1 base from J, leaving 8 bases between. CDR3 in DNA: TGTGCCAGCAGCCGGCAGAGGAACACTGAAGCTTTCTTT. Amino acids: CASSRQRNTEAFF.

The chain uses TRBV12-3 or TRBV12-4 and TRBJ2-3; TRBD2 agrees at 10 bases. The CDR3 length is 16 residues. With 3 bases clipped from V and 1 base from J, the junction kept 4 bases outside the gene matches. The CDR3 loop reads CASSFPLAGGTDTQYF. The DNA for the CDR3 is TGTGCCAGCAGTTTCCCCCTAGCGGGGGGCACAGATACGCAGTATTTT.

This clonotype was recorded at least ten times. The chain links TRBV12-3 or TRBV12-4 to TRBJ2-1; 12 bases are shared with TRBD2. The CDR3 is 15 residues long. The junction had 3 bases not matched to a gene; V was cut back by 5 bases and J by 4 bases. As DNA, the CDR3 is TGTGCCAGCAGTCCACTAGCGGGAGGTTACAATGAGCAGTTCTTC. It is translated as CASSPLAGGYNEQFF.

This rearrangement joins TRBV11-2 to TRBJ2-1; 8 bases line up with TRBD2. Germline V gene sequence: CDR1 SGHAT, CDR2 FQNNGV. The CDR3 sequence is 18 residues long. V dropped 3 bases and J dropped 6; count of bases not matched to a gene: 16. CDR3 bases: TGTGCCAGCAGCTTCTGGACCCCCCGGGAGGGCCGGACCAATGAGCAGTTCTTC. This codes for CASSFWTPREGRTNEQFF. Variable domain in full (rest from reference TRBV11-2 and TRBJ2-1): EAGVAQSPRYKIIEKRQSVAFWCNPISGHATLYWYQQILGQGPKLLIQFQNNGVVDDSQLPKDRFSAERLKGVDSTLKIQPAKLEDSAVYLCASSFWTPREGRTNEQFFGPGTRLTVL.

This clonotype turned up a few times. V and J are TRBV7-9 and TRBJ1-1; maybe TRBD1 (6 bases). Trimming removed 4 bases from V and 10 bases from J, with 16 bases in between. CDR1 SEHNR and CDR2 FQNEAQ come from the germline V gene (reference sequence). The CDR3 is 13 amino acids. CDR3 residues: CASSSLQGGGAFF. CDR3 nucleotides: TGTGCCAGCAGCTCCCTTCAAGGGGGGGGAGCTTTCTTT.

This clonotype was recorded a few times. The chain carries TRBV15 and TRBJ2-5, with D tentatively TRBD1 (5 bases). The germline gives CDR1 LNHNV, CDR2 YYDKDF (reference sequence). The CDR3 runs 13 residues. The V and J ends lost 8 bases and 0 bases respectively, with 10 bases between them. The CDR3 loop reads CATDQGYQETQYF. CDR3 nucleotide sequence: TGTGCCACCGATCAGGGTTACCAAGAGACCCAGTACTTC.

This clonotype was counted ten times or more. CDR3: CASSQDWGARIQPQHF. Here the CDR3 DNA reads TGTGCCAGCAGCCAAGATTGGGGGGCGCGGATTCAGCCCCAGCATTTT. This chain joins TRBV4-2 and TRBJ1-5; D is perhaps TRBD1 (6 bases). CDR3 length: 16 amino acids. V lost 0 bases to trimming and J lost 6 bases, with 15 bases between them. Germline lookup yields CDR1 LGHNA and CDR2 YNFKEQ.

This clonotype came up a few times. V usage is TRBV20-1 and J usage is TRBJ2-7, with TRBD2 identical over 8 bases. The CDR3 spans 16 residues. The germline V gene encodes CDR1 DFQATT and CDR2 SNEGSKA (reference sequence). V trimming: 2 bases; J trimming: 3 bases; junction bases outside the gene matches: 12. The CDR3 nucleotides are TGCAGTGCTAGAAGGTCTAGCGGGCAGGCACGCTACGAGCAGTACTTC. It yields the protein CSARRSSGQARYEQYF.

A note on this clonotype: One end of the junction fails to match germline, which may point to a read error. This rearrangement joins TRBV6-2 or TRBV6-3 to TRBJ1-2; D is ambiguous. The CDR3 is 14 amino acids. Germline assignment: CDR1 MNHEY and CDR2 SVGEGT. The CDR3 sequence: CASTLRTDYYGCTF. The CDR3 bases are TGTGCCAGCACTCTTAGGACCGACTACTATGGCTGCACCTTC.

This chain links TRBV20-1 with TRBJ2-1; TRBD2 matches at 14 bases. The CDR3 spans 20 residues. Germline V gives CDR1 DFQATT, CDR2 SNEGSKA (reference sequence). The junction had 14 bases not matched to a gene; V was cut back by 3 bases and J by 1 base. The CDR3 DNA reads TGCAGTGCTAGGGGGGGATTGACTAGCGGGAGGGCCGGGTCCTACAATGAGCAGTTCTTC. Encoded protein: CSARGGLTSGRAGSYNEQFF.

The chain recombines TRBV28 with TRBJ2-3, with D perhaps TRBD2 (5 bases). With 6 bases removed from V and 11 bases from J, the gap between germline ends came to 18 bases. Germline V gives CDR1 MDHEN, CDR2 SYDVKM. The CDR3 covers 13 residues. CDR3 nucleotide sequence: TGTGCCAGCAGGTCCGGGGAACGGATAGAGCAGTATTTT. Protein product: CASRSGERIEQYF.

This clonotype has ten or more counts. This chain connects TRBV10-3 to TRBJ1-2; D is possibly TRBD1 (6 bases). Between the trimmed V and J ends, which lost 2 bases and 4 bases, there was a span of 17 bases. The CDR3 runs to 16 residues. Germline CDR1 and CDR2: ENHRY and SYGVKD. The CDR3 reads CAISEMGGAHGYGYTF. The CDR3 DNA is TGTGCCATCAGTGAGATGGGGGGGGCTCATGGCTATGGCTACACCTTC.

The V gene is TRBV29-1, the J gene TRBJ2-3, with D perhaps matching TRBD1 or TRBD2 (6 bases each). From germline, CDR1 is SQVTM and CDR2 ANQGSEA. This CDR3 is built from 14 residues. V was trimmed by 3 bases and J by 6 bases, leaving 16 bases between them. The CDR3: CSVDRGGRWDTQYF. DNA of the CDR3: TGCAGCGTTGATCGTGGGGGGCGATGGGATACGCAGTATTTT.

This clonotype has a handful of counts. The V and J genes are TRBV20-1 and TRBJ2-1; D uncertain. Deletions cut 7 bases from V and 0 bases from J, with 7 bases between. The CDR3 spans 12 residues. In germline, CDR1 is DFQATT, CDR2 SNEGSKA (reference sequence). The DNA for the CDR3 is TGCAGTGTTTGTTGCTCCTACAATGAGCAGTTCTTC. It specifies CSVCCSYNEQFF.

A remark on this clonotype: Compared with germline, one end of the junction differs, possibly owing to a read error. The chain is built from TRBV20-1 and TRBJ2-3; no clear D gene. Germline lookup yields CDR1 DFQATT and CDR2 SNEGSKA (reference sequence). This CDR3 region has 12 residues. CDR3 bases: TGCAGTGCTGGAGACCACACAGATACGCAGTATTTT. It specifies CSAGDHTDTQYF.

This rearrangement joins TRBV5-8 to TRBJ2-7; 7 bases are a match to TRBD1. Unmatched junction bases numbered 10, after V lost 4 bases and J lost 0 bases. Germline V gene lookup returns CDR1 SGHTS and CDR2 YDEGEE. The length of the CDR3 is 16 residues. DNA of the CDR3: TGTGCCAGCAGCAAACCAGGGGGTTACGGCTCCTACGAGCAGTACTTC. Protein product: CASSKPGGYGSYEQYF.

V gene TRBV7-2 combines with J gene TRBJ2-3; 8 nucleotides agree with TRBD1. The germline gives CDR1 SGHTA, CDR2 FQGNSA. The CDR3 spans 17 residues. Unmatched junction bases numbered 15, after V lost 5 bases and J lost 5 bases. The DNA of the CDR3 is TGTGCCAGCAGCCGACGATCGACAGGGGCCGCCGGAGATACGCAGTATTTT. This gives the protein CASSRRSTGAAGDTQYF.